A selection of T cell receptor beta chains follows, all from one sample in a study of blood T cell repertoires in COVID-19. Here immunoSEQ multiplex PCR was the method, and the copy in TCRdb shows in-frame clones only, minus some. This sample has nearly 300,000 clones, with about 81% found just once. Sequencing used peripheral blood. These receptors originate from a human donor with COVID-19, enrolled during active disease. The donor label of this sample is uncertain. Both conserved end residues are part of each CDR3. The D gene is left open where the match is weak. Clone size appears in some rows only: once, few, many, or a class for an expanded clone.

>-|-|TRBJ2-5|TRBV29-1
TGCAGCGTTGTACCGGGGGGCCCAGGGTACTTC
CSVVPGGPGYF
>-|TRBD2|TRBJ2-2|TRBV5-1
TGCGCCAGCAGCTCTCGACTAGCGGCGAACACCGGGGAGCTGTTTTTT
CASSSRLAANTGELFF
>-|-|TRBJ2-1|TRBV7-2
TGTGCCAGCAGCATGGCGGGATACTACAATGAGCAGTTCTTC
CASSMAGYYNEQFF
>-|TRBD1|TRBJ1-5|TRBV6-1
TGTGCCAGCAGTGACCTTACCCGACAGGGCGGCAATCAGCCCCAGCATTTT
CASSDLTRQGGNQPQHF
>once|-|TRBJ1-1|TRBV11-3
TGTGCCAGCAGCTTAACTGCCATGAACACTGAAGCTTTCTTT
CASSLTAMNTEAFF
>-|-|TRBJ2-7|TRBV29-1
TGCAGCGTTGAAGTACAGAGCTCCTACGAGCAGTACTTC
CSVEVQSSYEQYF
>-|TRBD2|TRBJ2-1|TRBV7-9
TGTGCCAGCAGCTTGGGGAGGGGGCAGTTCTTC
CASSLGRGQFF
>-|-|TRBJ2-3|TRBV5-4
TGTGCCAGCAGCGCTCCGGGACTCGCCCCGGATACGCAGTATTTT
CASSAPGLAPDTQYF
>-|TRBD1|TRBJ2-7|TRBV3-1/TRBV3-2
TGTGCCAGCAGCCTACAAGGGACAGGAAGCTACGAGCAGTACTTC
CASSLQGTGSYEQYF
>-|TRBD1|TRBJ2-1|TRBV30
TGTGCCTGGAGTAGAGGGACAGGGGGCGAGGGCAATGAGCAGTTCTTC
CAWSRGTGGEGNEQFF
>-|-|TRBJ1-1|TRBV5-1
TGCGCCAGCGGCACGACAATGAACACTGAAGCTTTCTTT
CASGTTMNTEAFF
>-|TRBD2|TRBJ2-1|TRBV11-3
TGTGCCAGCAGCTTAGATGGGACTAGAGGCCGGGATGAGCAGTTCTTC
CASSLDGTRGRDEQFF
>-|TRBD2|TRBJ2-5|TRBV19
TGTGCCAGCAGAAATTACCACGGGGGGGGGCAAGAGACCCAGTACTTC
CASRNYHGGGQETQYF
>-|TRBD2|TRBJ2-4|TRBV2
TGTGCCAGCAGTGATGGGTCGGCGGGAGGGCTTGGCAAAAACATTCAGTACTTC
CASSDGSAGGLGKNIQYF
>-|TRBD1|TRBJ1-1|TRBV5-1
TGCGCCAGCAACACCGGACAGGGCGGGATCGACACTGAAGCTTTCTTT
CASNTGQGGIDTEAFF
>-|TRBD1|TRBJ1-1|TRBV29-1
TGCAGCGTTGAACAGGACAGGGACACTGAAGCTTTCTTT
CSVEQDRDTEAFF
>-|TRBD2|TRBJ2-1|TRBV3-1/TRBV3-2
TGTGCCAGCAGCCCGGGAGGGAATGAGCAGTTCTTC
CASSPGGNEQFF
>once|-|TRBJ2-7|TRBV3-1/TRBV3-2
TGTGCCAGCAGCCGGGAAAGACAGTACGAGCAGTACTTC
CASSRERQYEQYF
>-|-|TRBJ2-3|TRBV28
TGTGCCAGCAGTTTAGGAGGGGTCGGGACAGATACGCAGTATTTT
CASSLGGVGTDTQYF
>few|-|TRBJ1-1|TRBV4-2
TGTGCCAGCACTCCCGTGAGGATGAACACTGAAGCTTTCTTT
CASTPVRMNTEAFF
>few|TRBD2|TRBJ2-7|TRBV6-5
TGTGCCAGCAGCCCCAGCGGACTAGCGAGTCGGGAGCAGTACTTC
CASSPSGLASREQYF
>-|TRBD2|TRBJ2-5|TRBV7-2
TGTGCCAGCAGCTTTCAATTCGGGACTAGCGGGAGTTTGGGGGAGACCCAGTACTTC
CASSFQFGTSGSLGETQYF
>-|TRBD1|TRBJ1-2|TRBV6-5
TGTGCCAGCAGTCTTACAGGGGCCATTAACTATGGCTACACCTTC
CASSLTGAINYGYTF